This T cell receptor beta chain comes out of a study of patients and donors after allogeneic stem cell transplantation. TCRdb redid the calling of the RT-PCR reads with MiXCR, one entry per CDR3 protein. Among some 880,000 distinct CDR3 sequences, roughly 18% were seen once, and the ten largest hold around 5.5%. The sequenced sample was blood, either unsorted or a sorted T cell fraction (not recorded which). The source is a human donor who was either an allogeneic HSCT recipient or a stem cell or donor lymphocyte infusion donor (not recorded which). It is not recorded whose cells these are; they may come from a transplant donor.

The CDR3 DNA sequence: TGCAGTGGTCAGGCGGGGGGTATTAATCAGCCCCAGCATTTT. It codes for CSGQAGGINQPQHF. The gene calls are TRBV20-1 and TRBJ1-5; tentatively, D is TRBD1 (5 bases). The CDR3 runs to 14 residues. The V gene's germline CDR1 is DFQATT and CDR2 SNEGSKA (reference sequence). Trimming cost V 7 bases and J 4 bases, with 17 bases left between them.